These 30 T cell receptor beta chains originate from one sample sequenced in a study of blood T cell repertoires in COVID-19. The data were produced by immunoSEQ multiplex PCR, yet TCRdb's version contains in-frame clones alone and is incomplete. The sample consists of about 170,000 clones, around three quarters of them appearing once. Sequencing was carried out using PBMCs or T cells enriched from blood (not recorded which). All receptors derive from a woman aged 70-85 years in a cohort exposed to, infected with or recovered from COVID-19 (not recorded which).

J is TRBJ1-5 and V is TRBV4-1, with 8 bases fitting TRBD1. This CDR3 is built from 18 residues. The V gene's germline CDR1 is MGHRA and CDR2 YSYEKL. J gave up 0 bases and V 1 base, and 8 bases lay outside the gene matches. DNA for the CDR3: TGCGCCAGCAGCCAAGGTTGGACAGGGATCGATAGCAATCAGCCCCAGCATTTT. Protein: CASSQGWTGIDSNQPQHF.

The rearrangement uses TRBV13 and TRBJ2-1; tentatively, D is TRBD2 (5 bases). Trimming removed 7 bases at V and 2 bases at J, with 30 bases between. The germline gives CDR1 PRHDT, CDR2 FYEKMQ (reference sequence). This CDR3 is built from 20 residues. The CDR3 nucleotides are TGTGCCAGCAACGACCCCCCCGGGATCAACCGAAAATGGCCCTACAATGAGCAGTTCTTC. Amino acid sequence: CASNDPPGINRKWPYNEQFF. Using reference TRBV13 and TRBJ2-1 for the parts outside the CDR3, the full variable domain is AAGVIQSPRHLIKEKRETATLKCYPIPRHDTVYWYQQGPGQDPQFLISFYEKMQSDKGSIPDRFSAQQFSDYHSELNMSSLELGDSALYFCASNDPPGINRKWPYNEQFFGPGTRLTVL.

The genes are TRBV19 and TRBJ2-3; 7 bases align to TRBD2. Germline lookup yields CDR1 LNHDA and CDR2 SQIVND (reference sequence). The CDR3 has 14 residues. Losses at the gene ends were 10 bases for V and 0 bases for J; bases not matched to a gene: 7. The CDR3 DNA is TGTGCCACCCGCAGGGAGGGGAGCACAGATACGCAGTATTTT. Protein: CATRREGSTDTQYF.

The rearrangement uses TRBV7-8 and TRBJ2-1, with 7 bases matching TRBD2. The V and J ends lost 7 bases and 4 bases, in that order; junction bases with no gene match: 13. CDR3 length: 16 amino acids. The germline gives CDR1 SGHVS, CDR2 FQNEAQ. In DNA form, the CDR3 reads TGTGCCAGCACCCCCTCTAGCGGAACTAATTACAATGAGCAGTTCTTC. Translated: CASTPSSGTNYNEQFF.

The chain links TRBV2 to TRBJ1-2; 10 nucleotides match TRBD1. Germline CDR1 SNHLY, CDR2 FYNNEI. The CDR3 has 13 amino acids. V gave up 6 bases and J gave up 8 bases; unmatched junction bases: 6. CDR3 region: CASSGQGDGGYTF. The CDR3 region has the DNA TGTGCCAGCAGCGGACAGGGGGATGGGGGCTACACCTTC.

V usage is TRBV28 and J usage is TRBJ1-2; D possibly corresponds to TRBD1 (6 bases). The CDR3 is made up of 15 amino acids. Trimming removed 3 bases at V and 5 bases at J, with 16 bases between. The germline V gene encodes CDR1 MDHEN and CDR2 SYDVKM. The CDR3 coding sequence is TGTGCCAGCAGTTTCCCGGACAGTCAGAGATATGGCTACACCTTC. Its translation: CASSFPDSQRYGYTF.

The genes are TRBV19 and TRBJ2-2; D unclear. V was shortened by 3 bases and J by 7 bases, with 9 bases between the two germline ends. Germline lookup yields CDR1 LNHDA and CDR2 SQIVND (reference sequence). The CDR3 covers 13 residues. The CDR3 coding sequence is TGTGCCAGTAGTATGTGGGCTATCGGGGAGCTGTTTTTT. This sequence encodes CASSMWAIGELFF.

The chain couples TRBV7-2 to TRBJ2-3; 9 nucleotides agree with TRBD2. From germline, CDR1 is SGHTA and CDR2 FQGNSA. This CDR3 comprises 15 residues. The V segment lost 1 base and the J segment 3 bases; nucleotides outside the gene matches: 2. The CDR3 DNA sequence: TGTGCCAGCAGCTTAGGTGCGGGAGGGACAGATACGCAGTATTTT. It is translated as CASSLGAGGTDTQYF.

This chain joins TRBV30 and TRBJ1-4; D is unresolved. From germline, CDR1 is GTSNPN and CDR2 SVGIG (reference sequence). V was clipped by 0 bases and J by 11 bases, with 7 bases between them. The CDR3 sequence is 11 residues long. CDR3 sequence (DNA): TGTGCCTGGAGTGTACGCGGGAAACTGTTTTTT. Its protein product is CAWSVRGKLFF.

The V call is TRBV16, the J call TRBJ2-1; no clear D. The CDR3 covers 16 residues. The V and J ends lost 2 bases and 0 bases respectively, with 11 bases between them. Germline V gene data show CDR1 as KGHSY and CDR2 as FQNENV. CDR3 protein: CASSQTAYGSYNEQFF. The CDR3 nucleotides are TGTGCCAGCAGCCAAACCGCCTATGGCTCCTACAATGAGCAGTTCTTC.

This clone appeared a few times. The chain employs TRBV5-5 and TRBJ1-2, with TRBD1 matching over 11 bases. Per germline, CDR1 SGHKS and CDR2 YYEKEE (reference sequence). The CDR3 has 13 residues. The V and J ends lost 4 bases and 6 bases, in that order; junction bases with no gene match: 2. The CDR3 DNA reads TGTGCCAGCAGCCGGGACAGGGGGGATGGCTACACCTTC. Translation gives CASSRDRGDGYTF. The full variable domain, in which reference TRBV5-5 and TRBJ1-2 provide the parts outside the CDR3, is DAGVTQSPTHLIKTRGQQVTLRCSPISGHKSVSWYQQVLGQGPQFIFQYYEKEERGRGNFPDRFSARQFPNYSSELNVNALLLGDSALYLCASSRDRGDGYTFGSGTRLTVV.

This chain connects TRBV6-5 to TRBJ2-4; D might be TRBD1 (6 bases). Germline assignment: CDR1 MNHEY and CDR2 SVGAGI. The CDR3 totals 13 residues. Trimming shortened V by 0 bases and J by 12 bases, and 12 bases separated the two germline ends. The DNA for the CDR3 is TGTGCCAGCAGTTACTCTCCCACAGGGAATCAGTACTTC. Translated, it gives CASSYSPTGNQYF.

The gene calls are TRBV10-3 and TRBJ2-1; 9 bases line up with TRBD2. V lost 4 bases and J lost 0; bases outside the gene matches: 10. The CDR3 loop spans 18 amino acids. Germline-derived CDR1 and CDR2 are ENHRY and SYGVKD. In DNA form, the CDR3 reads TGTGCCATCAGTGGGTCCCGGACTAGCGTAACCTCCTACAATGAGCAGTTCTTC. This sequence encodes CAISGSRTSVTSYNEQFF.

The chain combines TRBV19 with TRBJ2-2; maybe TRBD2 (6 bases). The V gene lost 4 bases and the J gene lost 6 bases, with 12 bases spanning the gap. CDR3 length equals 14 residues. Germline V lookup: CDR1 LNHDA, CDR2 SQIVND (reference sequence). CDR3 in DNA: TGTGCCAGTAGTAATAGGTGGGGGGCCGGGGAGCTGTTTTTT. It yields the protein CASSNRWGAGELFF.

This clone was picked up a small number of times. The chain combines TRBV28 with TRBJ1-5, with a tentative D call TRBD1 (5 bases). Looked up from germline, CDR1 is MDHEN and CDR2 is SYDVKM. Trimming took 2 bases from V and 4 from J, leaving 9 bases between them. CDR3 length: 14 residues. The CDR3 region has the DNA TGTGCCAGCAGTTTACTCCAGGGAAATCAGCCCCAGCATTTT. It specifies CASSLLQGNQPQHF.

Of note for this clone: Sequence at one end of the junction differs from germline and may be a read error. This chain links TRBV7-8 with TRBJ2-5; TRBD2 aligns across 8 bases. Germline lookup yields CDR1 SGHVS and CDR2 FQNEAQ. The CDR3 is 18 amino acids. The CDR3 bases are TGTGCCAGCAGTTTAGCGCCCGGGGGGGGGCGCTTCCAAGAGACCCAGTACTTC. Amino acids: CASSLAPGGGRFQETQYF.

The chain joins TRBV20-1 to TRBJ1-5; TRBD1 agrees at 12 bases. CDR1 and CDR2 (germline): DFQATT, SNEGSKA (reference sequence). The CDR3 runs 17 residues. The J segment lost 2 bases and the V segment lost 3 bases, leaving 8 bases of the junction unmatched. The DNA for the CDR3 is TGCAGTGCTAGTACGGGACAGGGGGCATTTGGCAATCAGCCCCAGCATTTT. This gives the protein CSASTGQGAFGNQPQHF.

This chain joins TRBV7-9 and TRBJ2-3; a possible D gene is TRBD2 (6 bases). Germline CDR1 SEHNR, CDR2 FQNEAQ (reference sequence). The CDR3 length is 11 residues. Trimming took 6 bases from V and 5 from J, leaving 6 bases between them. Written as DNA, the CDR3 is TGTGCCAGCAGGGGGGGAGATACGCAGTATTTT. Protein: CASRGGDTQYF.

V gene TRBV2 combines with J gene TRBJ1-4, with a tentative D call TRBD1 (5 bases). This CDR3 has 13 residues. Germline CDR1 is SNHLY and CDR2 is FYNNEI. The ends were cut back, 2 bases at V and 8 bases at J, with 9 bases in the middle. The CDR3 protein is CASSESGPEKLFF. In DNA form, the CDR3 reads TGTGCCAGCAGTGAATCAGGGCCCGAAAAACTGTTTTTT.

This clone was seen only a few times. The J gene is TRBJ1-5, the V gene TRBV15; TRBD1 agrees at 7 bases. The CDR3 is 12 amino acids. In germline, CDR1 is LNHNV, CDR2 YYDKDF (reference sequence). Losses at the gene ends were 8 bases for V and 7 bases for J; bases not matched to a gene: 5. The DNA of the CDR3 is TGTGCCACCGCACAGGGGTACCAGCCCCAGCATTTT. Amino acid sequence: CATAQGYQPQHF.

The chain employs TRBV9 and TRBJ2-1, with TRBD2 as a possible D gene (6 bases). Germline CDR1 SGDLS, CDR2 YYNGEE. V lost 4 bases, J lost 9 bases, and 14 bases lay in between. The CDR3 totals 13 residues. The CDR3 DNA follows: TGTGCCAGCAGCATACTAGCAACGGCTGAGCAGTTCTTC. It is translated as CASSILATAEQFF.

CDR3 amino acids: CATAAGDPARNTQYF. The CDR3 DNA reads TGTGCCACGGCAGCGGGAGACCCAGCACGGAATACGCAGTATTTT. V usage is TRBV19 and J usage is TRBJ2-3, with TRBD2 matching over 8 bases. CDR1 and CDR2 from the germline V gene are LNHDA and SQIVND (reference sequence). Trimming removed 10 bases from V and 7 bases from J; junction bases left unmatched: 16. The CDR3 is 15 residues long.

V usage is TRBV5-1 and J usage is TRBJ2-2; no definite D call. Germline CDR1 SGHRS, CDR2 YFSETQ. The CDR3 totals 14 residues. V lost 0 bases and J 6 bases, leaving 9 bases between the germline ends. CDR3 protein: CASSLASGSGELFF. DNA of the CDR3: TGCGCCAGCAGCTTGGCCTCGGGTTCCGGGGAGCTGTTTTTT.

This clone was counted a few times. This chain uses TRBV27 with TRBJ1-6; no clear D gene. The CDR3 sequence is 18 residues long. From germline, CDR1 is MNHEY and CDR2 SMNVEV (reference sequence). V was clipped by 5 bases and J by 0 bases, with 17 bases between them. The CDR3: CASSTRDRVNSYNSPLHF. DNA of the CDR3: TGTGCCAGCAGTACGAGAGATCGAGTTAACTCCTATAATTCACCCCTCCACTTT.

The chain has TRBV3-1 (or the pseudogene TRBV3-2) and TRBJ1-4; D perhaps matches TRBD1 (6 bases). V lost 4 bases and J 7 bases, leaving 16 bases between the germline ends. The CDR3 extends over 15 amino acids. CDR1 is LGHDT and CDR2 is YNNKEL in the germline V gene (reference sequence). The CDR3 here is CASSPPGHFAEKLFF. The CDR3 DNA sequence: TGTGCCAGCAGCCCTCCGGGACATTTCGCTGAAAAACTGTTTTTT.

This clone came up once. The chain is built from TRBV7-8 and TRBJ1-1; D unclear. The CDR3 is made up of 16 amino acids. Germline V lookup: CDR1 SGHVS, CDR2 FQNEAQ. With 5 bases removed from V and 0 bases from J, the gap between germline ends came to 16 bases. CDR3 DNA: TGTGCCAGCAGCCCCGGATCTCGCGGGTTGAACACTGAAGCTTTCTTT. Its translation: CASSPGSRGLNTEAFF.

The chain is built from TRBV6-5 and TRBJ1-2; D is perhaps TRBD1 (6 bases). Trimming took off 4 bases at V and 2 bases at J, with 11 bases between the two ends. This CDR3 spans 14 amino acids. The germline CDR1 and CDR2 sequences are MNHEY and SVGAGI. This CDR3 reads CASSWGTPNYGYTF. Written as DNA, the CDR3 is TGTGCCAGCAGTTGGGGGACACCGAACTATGGCTACACCTTC.

The rearrangement links TRBV20-1 to TRBJ2-3, with D hard to call. Trimming shortened V by 3 bases and J by 4 bases, and 11 bases separated the two germline ends. The length of the CDR3 is 13 residues. CDR1 DFQATT and CDR2 SNEGSKA come from the germline V gene (reference sequence). The CDR3 region is CSASGGGADTQYF. CDR3 DNA sequence: TGCAGTGCTAGTGGTGGCGGCGCAGATACGCAGTATTTT.

The chain couples TRBV3-1 (or the pseudogene TRBV3-2) to TRBJ2-1; 7 nucleotides agree with TRBD2. CDR1 and CDR2 from the germline V gene are LGHDT and YNNKEL (reference sequence). The junction had 10 bases not matched to a gene; V was cut back by 0 bases and J by 5 bases. The CDR3 spans 17 residues. Written as DNA, the CDR3 is TGTGCCAGCAGCCAAGAGGCTTTCGCTAGCGGCAACAATGAGCAGTTCTTC. Residues: CASSQEAFASGNNEQFF.

The chain carries TRBV6-6 and TRBJ1-5; 8 positions match TRBD1. The CDR3 is 14 residues long. Germline values: CDR1 MNHNY, CDR2 SVGAGI (reference sequence). The ends lost 6 bases at V and 5 bases at J; junction bases unmatched: 6. For the CDR3, the DNA is TGTGCCAGCAGCTGGACAGGGAATGATCAGCCCCAGCATTTT. Translated: CASSWTGNDQPQHF.